This TCR beta chain was profiled in a study of cytomegalovirus exposure and HLA in healthy donors. General study results and limits: About 87% or about 30% of the time was how often most TCR beta V segments were productive, according to an earlier analysis. For presence/absence analyses, sequencing depth was assumed to be roughly uniform across donors.

About this clone: Its antigen is currently unknown.

J lost 1 base, V lost 5 bases, and 6 bases had no gene match. The CDR3 contains 18 residues. In germline, CDR1 is SGHTA, CDR2 FQGNSA. It was with 60 Vbeta and 13 Jbeta primers that the PCR ran. TCRdb's copy holds only in-frame clones and misses some; the assay was immunoSEQ multiplex PCR. The sample holds about 130,000 clones, around 67% seen once. The receptor was derived from a man aged 18 to 29 in good health and CMV-seropositive. The source material was PBMCs. The chain carries TRBV7-2 and TRBJ2-3; 16 bases fit TRBD2. In DNA, the CDR3 is TGTGCCAGCAGCGACCCGGGACTAGCGGGAGGGGGCACAGATACGCAGTATTTT. This encodes CASSDPGLAGGGTDTQYF.